This T cell receptor (beta chain) was captured by sequencing in a study of T cell responses to AZD1222 COVID-19 vaccine. Whole-study results and caveats: Possibly, clonal diversity was underestimated; donors were largely white British and included more females. Repertoire sampling was restricted to post-peak T cell response timepoints. Elevations in Spike-specific TCR breadth and depth followed administration of two AZD1222 doses.

TCRdb's copy holds only in-frame clones and misses some; the assay was immunoSEQ multiplex PCR. The repertoire holds some 170,000 clones, 92% seen once, with about 4% in the top ten. From germline, CDR1 is SGHRS and CDR2 YFSETQ. The CDR3 spans 17 residues. The V segment lost 0 bases and the J segment 4 bases; nucleotides outside the gene matches: 6. Turning to this clone: Antigen unknown.

This chain uses TRBV5-1 with TRBJ2-5, with TRBD2 matching over 13 bases. Sequencing used peripheral blood, obtained on day 0 of MenACWY control vaccination. This clonotype was obtained from an adult in good health. CDR3 in amino acids: CASSLARGTSGTETQYF. DNA of the CDR3: TGCGCCAGCAGCTTGGCCAGGGGGACTAGCGGGACAGAGACCCAGTACTTC. Full variable domain (rest looked up from reference TRBV5-1 and TRBJ2-5): KAGVTQTPRYLIKTRGQQVTLSCSPISGHRSVSWYQQTPGQGLQFLFEYFSETQRNKGNFPGRFSGRQFSNSRSEMNVSTLELGDSALYLCASSLARGTSGTETQYFGPGTRLLVL.